These 28 T cell receptor beta chains were all obtained from the same sample, sequenced in a study of blood T cell repertoires in COVID-19 (dated by TCRdb to the early 2020s). Libraries were constructed by the immunoSEQ multiplex PCR assay. TCRdb stores this immuneACCESS table with in-frame sequences only. Part of the clones is absent; in the studies checked, under half of the shortfall reflects unresolved V genes, and no reason is known for the rest. Within this sample are a few hundred thousand clones, with nearly 90% of them counted one time only. The leading ten clones occupy 3.5% to 4.5% of the sample. Sequencing used PBMCs or T cells enriched from blood (not recorded which). Every receptor here comes from a young woman with acute COVID-19.

The chain links TRBV7-9 to TRBJ2-7; no clear D. Trimming pared 1 base from V and 4 bases from J, leaving 5 bases between. The germline V gene has CDR1 SEHNR and CDR2 FQNEAQ (reference sequence). The CDR3 covers 12 residues. CDR3: CASSLVRYEQYF. The CDR3 bases are TGTGCCAGCAGCTTAGTCAGATACGAGCAGTACTTC.

The V gene is TRBV6-7, the J gene TRBJ2-6; TRBD2 matches at 7 bases. TRBV6-7 is given ORF status, its function remaining uncertain. This CDR3 spans 18 amino acids. V lost 2 bases and J lost 4; bases outside the gene matches: 11. CDR3 in amino acids: CASSYNPAGEWGANVLTF. CDR3 DNA: TGTGCCAGCAGTTACAACCCCGCGGGGGAGTGGGGGGCCAACGTCCTGACTTTC.

This chain uses TRBV30 with TRBJ2-5; 7 bases are a match to TRBD2. The V gene end was trimmed by 2 bases and the J gene end by 4 bases; junction bases not matched to a gene: 7. There are 14 residues in the CDR3. Germline V gene sequence: CDR1 GTSNPN, CDR2 SVGIG (reference sequence). The CDR3 loop reads CAWSPAGSPETQYF. CDR3 coding DNA: TGTGCCTGGAGTCCAGCGGGGAGCCCAGAGACCCAGTACTTC.

The chain combines TRBV27 with TRBJ2-1, with 10 bases lining up with TRBD2. The ends lost 5 bases at V and 4 bases at J; junction bases unmatched: 14. From germline, CDR1 is MNHEY and CDR2 SMNVEV (reference sequence). The CDR3 is 18 amino acids. As DNA, the CDR3 is TGTGCCAGCAGTACGGACTACTTGAGCGGGAGGGGGTACAATGAGCAGTTCTTC. Encoded protein: CASSTDYLSGRGYNEQFF.

This clone was seen a single time. The chain combines TRBV6-5 with TRBJ2-5, with 8 bases aligning to TRBD1. J gave up 5 bases and V 2 bases, and 7 bases lay outside the gene matches. This CDR3 contains 15 residues. Germline V lookup: CDR1 MNHEY, CDR2 SVGAGI. CDR3 in amino acids: CASSYDRGRVETQYF. CDR3 nucleotide sequence: TGTGCCAGCAGTTACGACAGGGGCAGGGTGGAGACCCAGTACTTC.

On this clone: This clone may be a read error of a much larger clone one base away. This sequence joins TRBV28 and TRBJ1-6; D gene unclear. The CDR3 contains 12 residues. Trimming shortened V by 4 bases and J by 7 bases, and 5 bases separated the two germline ends. The germline V gene has CDR1 MDHEN and CDR2 SYDVKM. The CDR3 DNA sequence: TGTGCCAGCAGTTCCCCGAATTCACCCCTCCACTTT. Protein product: CASSSPNSPLHF. Looking up the rest from reference TRBV28 and TRBJ1-6 gives the full variable domain: DVKVTQSSRYLVKRTGEKVFLECVQDMDHENMFWYRQDPGLGLRLIYFSYDVKMKEKGDIPEGYSVSREKKERFSLILESASTNQTSMYLCASSSPNSPLHFGNGTRLTVT.

The chain couples TRBV18 to TRBJ2-1; 8 positions agree with TRBD1. The CDR3 contains 16 residues. V dropped 3 bases and J dropped 4; count of bases not matched to a gene: 8. Germline CDR1 and CDR2: KGHSH and LQKENI. CDR3 protein: CASSPPGQANYNEQFF. CDR3 DNA: TGTGCCAGCTCACCTCCGGGACAGGCCAATTACAATGAGCAGTTCTTC.

This chain uses TRBV7-3 with TRBJ1-1, with D unresolved. CDR3 size: 13 residues. In germline, CDR1 is SGHTA, CDR2 FQGTGA. Trimming stripped 7 bases from V and 4 bases from J, with 13 bases between. CDR3 coding DNA: TGTGCCAGCAAAACGTCAACTGGCACTGAAGCTTTCTTT. It specifies CASKTSTGTEAFF.

The chain uses TRBV13 and TRBJ1-4, with 9 bases lining up with TRBD1. The CDR3 loop spans 17 amino acids. Looked up from germline, CDR1 is PRHDT and CDR2 is FYEKMQ (reference sequence). J gave up 3 bases and V 6 bases, and 11 bases lay outside the gene matches. CDR3 bases: TGTGCCAGCAGTCATACTGTCCGACAGGGGGCTAATGAAAAACTGTTTTTT. Protein product: CASSHTVRQGANEKLFF.

The chain is built from TRBV15 and TRBJ2-1, with 13 bases lining up with TRBD2. V shed 4 bases, J shed 9 bases, and the junction held 9 bases outside the gene matches. CDR3 length equals 16 residues. Germline assignment: CDR1 LNHNV and CDR2 YYDKDF (reference sequence). The CDR3 nucleotides read TGTGCCACCAGCACCCGGACTAGCGGGAGATCGCTTGAGCAGTTCTTC. Protein: CATSTRTSGRSLEQFF.

The J gene is TRBJ1-1, the V gene TRBV29-1; the match to TRBD1 covers 7 bases. V lost 4 bases to trimming and J lost 1 base; unmatched junction nucleotides: 3. There are 13 residues in the CDR3. The germline V gene has CDR1 SQVTM and CDR2 ANQGSEA. The CDR3 loop is CSVVGTANTEAFF. The CDR3 nucleotides read TGCAGCGTTGTAGGGACAGCGAACACTGAAGCTTTCTTT.

The V and J genes are TRBV19 and TRBJ1-2; D remains ambiguous. Germline CDR1 LNHDA, CDR2 SQIVND (reference sequence). The CDR3 has 15 residues. The V and J ends lost 0 bases and 7 bases respectively, with 15 bases between them. CDR3 coding DNA: TGTGCCAGTAGTATAGAATGGGAGCCGAAAGGTGGCTACACCTTC. It encodes CASSIEWEPKGGYTF. The variable domain in full, completed from reference TRBV19 and TRBJ1-2, reads DGGITQSPKYLFRKEGQNVTLSCEQNLNHDAMYWYRQDPGQGLRLIYYSQIVNDFQKGDIAEGYSVSREKKESFPLTVTSAQKNPTAFYLCASSIEWEPKGGYTFGSGTRLTVV.

J is TRBJ2-7 and V is TRBV6-5, with D possibly matching TRBD1 (6 bases). The CDR3 runs 16 residues. V was pared by 0 bases and J by 0 bases, with 12 bases between. Germline lookup yields CDR1 MNHEY and CDR2 SVGAGI. The CDR3 reads CASSYSWTDSSYEQYF. The CDR3 DNA reads TGTGCCAGCAGTTACTCGTGGACAGATAGCTCCTACGAGCAGTACTTC.

The chain combines TRBV7-8 with TRBJ2-1; the match to TRBD1 covers 7 bases. J gave up 8 bases and V 5 bases, and 6 bases lay outside the gene matches. CDR3 length: 13 residues. Germline V CDR1 and CDR2: SGHVS, FQNEAQ. For the CDR3, the DNA is TGTGCCAGCAGCACCCCGGACAGGCATGAGCAGTTCTTC. This codes for CASSTPDRHEQFF.

The chain has TRBV24-1 and TRBJ2-1; 7 bases line up with TRBD1. The CDR3 is made up of 18 amino acids. Trimming cost V 3 bases and J 0 bases; bases outside gene matches: 10. Germline CDR1 is KGHDR and CDR2 is SFDVKD. DNA for the CDR3: TGTGCCACCAGTGATAGGGGCAGGGGGTCGACCTCCTACAATGAGCAGTTCTTC. Translation: CATSDRGRGSTSYNEQFF.

The CDR3 is CASSLALTGINNEQFF. CDR3 coding DNA: TGCGCCAGCAGCTTGGCCCTGACAGGGATCAACAATGAGCAGTTCTTC. V usage is TRBV5-1 and J usage is TRBJ2-1; 7 bases match TRBD1. CDR1 is SGHRS and CDR2 is YFSETQ in the germline V gene. CDR3 length: 16 amino acids. V lost 0 bases, J lost 5 bases, and 8 bases stayed unmatched.

V usage is TRBV7-8 and J usage is TRBJ1-2; 8 nucleotides match TRBD1. Germline V gene data show CDR1 as SGHVS and CDR2 as FQNEAQ. V lost 0 bases to trimming and J lost 6 bases; unmatched junction nucleotides: 6. The CDR3 is 15 amino acids. The CDR3 nucleotides read TGTGCCAGCAGCTTAGCGCAGGACAGGGAGGATGGCTACACCTTC. Its translation is CASSLAQDREDGYTF.

This chain links TRBV5-3 with TRBJ1-1; no firm D call. TRBV5-3 is designated an ORF whose function remains uncertain. V was clipped by 2 bases and J by 11 bases, with 19 bases between them. The CDR3 runs 14 residues. The CDR3 reads CARSFFSLGGRAFF. DNA of the CDR3: TGTGCCAGAAGCTTCTTTAGCTTAGGCGGGAGGGCTTTCTTT.

The rearrangement joins TRBV6-5 to TRBJ1-2, with D unclear. Trimming cost V 0 bases and J 3 bases, with 11 bases left between them. The CDR3 is 15 amino acids. Germline-derived CDR1 and CDR2 are MNHEY and SVGAGI. CDR3 DNA: TGTGCCAGCAGTTACTCTTCCACCGGGGACTATGGCTACACCTTC. It specifies CASSYSSTGDYGYTF.

V is TRBV3-1 (or the pseudogene TRBV3-2) and J is TRBJ2-7; 9 nucleotides align to TRBD2. With V trimmed by 1 base and J by 5 bases, 9 bases remained unmatched. CDR1 and CDR2 (germline): LGHDT, YNNKEL (reference sequence). The CDR3 is 16 amino acids. The CDR3 bases are TGTGCCAGCAGCCAAGGGTCGTGGACTAGCGAAGACGAGCAGTACTTC. Encoded protein: CASSQGSWTSEDEQYF.

The rearrangement links TRBV9 to TRBJ1-5, with no clear D. The V gene's germline CDR1 is SGDLS and CDR2 YYNGEE. The CDR3 has 15 amino acids. V was cut by 0 bases and J by 9 bases, with 16 bases left in between. Here the CDR3 reads CASSVGPGSQTPQHF. The CDR3 DNA reads TGTGCCAGCAGCGTAGGCCCGGGATCCCAAACGCCCCAGCATTTT.

The chain employs TRBV24-1 and TRBJ2-7, with a weak D call TRBD2 (6 bases). V was shortened by 7 bases and J by 2 bases, with 8 bases between the two germline ends. Germline CDR1 reads KGHDR; CDR2 reads SFDVKD. The CDR3 is 12 residues long. The DNA of the CDR3 is TGTGCCACCAGCGGAGGGGCCTACGAGCAGTACTTC. It encodes CATSGGAYEQYF.

The rearrangement links TRBV24-1 to TRBJ2-7; no clear D gene. Germline CDR1 is KGHDR and CDR2 is SFDVKD. V was clipped by 4 bases and J by 5 bases, with 17 bases between them. The CDR3 covers 15 residues. The CDR3 nucleotides read TGTGCCACCAGTGACCCCAGACACTCGGAACACGAGCAGTACTTC. This gives the protein CATSDPRHSEHEQYF.

The chain combines TRBV6-4 with TRBJ1-1, with 9 bases lining up with TRBD1. The V segment lost 3 bases and the J segment 1 base; nucleotides outside the gene matches: 0. Germline CDR1 and CDR2: MRHNA and SNTAGT. The CDR3 extends over 14 amino acids. CDR3: CASSETGGNTEAFF. Written as DNA, the CDR3 is TGTGCCAGCAGTGAGACAGGGGGGAACACTGAAGCTTTCTTT.

The V and J genes are TRBV13 and TRBJ2-1, with 10 bases aligning to TRBD2. V trimming: 5 bases; J trimming: 10 bases; junction bases outside the gene matches: 8. The CDR3 is 14 amino acids. CDR1 PRHDT and CDR2 FYEKMQ come from the germline V gene (reference sequence). CDR3 residues: CASSPGLALFEQFF. The CDR3 nucleotides read TGTGCCAGCAGCCCGGGACTAGCGCTCTTCGAGCAGTTCTTC.

The chain employs TRBV24-1 and TRBJ2-1; the match to TRBD2 covers 11 bases. CDR3 length: 17 amino acids. Germline-derived CDR1 and CDR2 are KGHDR and SFDVKD. The V and J ends lost 3 bases and 4 bases, in that order; junction bases with no gene match: 7. The CDR3 loop is CATSDGGTSGLYNEQFF. In DNA form, the CDR3 reads TGTGCCACCAGTGATGGCGGGACTAGCGGACTATACAATGAGCAGTTCTTC.

The chain employs TRBV29-1 and TRBJ2-1, with 14 positions matching TRBD2. The length of the CDR3 is 17 residues. With V trimmed by 5 bases and J by 7 bases, 13 bases remained unmatched. Germline CDR1 and CDR2: SQVTM and ANQGSEA. In DNA, the CDR3 is TGCAGCGTTCTGAGCCCCCGACTAGCGGGAGGGGGGAATGAGCAGTTCTTC. As protein: CSVLSPRLAGGGNEQFF.

The J gene is TRBJ1-1, the V gene TRBV6-5; D is perhaps TRBD1 (6 bases). CDR1 and CDR2 from the germline V gene are MNHEY and SVGAGI. The CDR3 totals 12 residues. Trimming removed 7 bases at V and 3 bases at J, with 9 bases between. The CDR3 DNA follows: TGTGCCAGCAAGGACAGCTACACTGAAGCTTTCTTT. Amino acid sequence: CASKDSYTEAFF.